These 25 T cell receptor beta chains came from one sample sequenced in a study of early T cells in non-severe SARS-CoV-2 infection. TCRdb re-called the 5' RACE reads through MiXCR, storing one row per CDR3 protein. The table lists approximately 70,000 distinct CDR3 sequences, roughly 13% of them singletons, with about 5% in the top ten. The source material was whole blood. The receptors here all came from an adult who was a healthcare worker with PCR-confirmed SARS-CoV-2 infection or an uninfected control (not recorded which).

This clonotype was counted ten times or more. The chain recombines TRBV5-1 with TRBJ1-1; D is uncertain. With 5 bases removed from V and 1 base from J, the gap between germline ends came to 15 bases. The CDR3 spans 15 residues. Germline lookup yields CDR1 SGHRS and CDR2 YFSETQ. The DNA of the CDR3 is TGCGCCAGCAGTGGGATCCTAGGTGAGAACACTGAAGCTTTCTTT. This sequence encodes CASSGILGENTEAFF.

The chain couples TRBV6-2 or TRBV6-3 to TRBJ2-3; D is unclear. V lost 6 bases and J lost 1, with 8 bases in between. Germline V CDR1 and CDR2: MNHEY, SVGEGT. This CDR3 has 13 amino acids. The CDR3 DNA is TGTGCCAGCAGGATCGACGGCACAGATACGCAGTATTTT. This encodes CASRIDGTDTQYF.

The chain combines TRBV12-3 or TRBV12-4 with TRBJ2-2; 12 positions match TRBD1. The V and J ends lost 5 bases and 5 bases, in that order; junction bases with no gene match: 6. CDR3 length equals 16 residues. CDR3 coding DNA: TGTGCCAGCAGTCCGGGGGGACAGGGGGCAACCGGGGAGCTGTTTTTT. This gives the protein CASSPGGQGATGELFF.

This clonotype has a count of ten or more. This chain uses TRBV7-3 with TRBJ2-5, with 12 bases that match TRBD2. CDR3 size: 15 residues. J was trimmed by 4 bases and V by 4 bases; bases with no gene match: 4. Germline CDR1 reads SGHTA; CDR2 reads FQGTGA. This chain's CDR3 is CASSSTSGRAETQYF. In DNA, the CDR3 is TGTGCCAGCAGCTCGACTAGCGGGAGAGCAGAGACCCAGTACTTC.

This clonotype has more than one count but fewer than ten. The chain uses TRBV18 and TRBJ2-3; possible D gene TRBD2, 6 bases. V was clipped by 0 bases and J by 4 bases, with 11 bases between them. The V gene's germline CDR1 is KGHSH and CDR2 LQKENI. The CDR3 extends over 15 amino acids. The CDR3 is CASSPPTGEADTQYF. The CDR3 DNA reads as TGTGCCAGCTCACCACCCACGGGAGAGGCAGATACGCAGTATTTT.

The V call is TRBV12-5, the J call TRBJ2-5, with 7 bases lining up with TRBD2. J was trimmed by 5 bases and V by 7 bases; bases with no gene match: 13. The germline V gene encodes CDR1 LGHNT and CDR2 FRNRAP. The CDR3 has 15 amino acids. CDR3 in DNA: TGTGCTAGTGCCTTGCTAGCGGCAAAGGCGGAGACCCAGTACTTC. Translation gives CASALLAAKAETQYF. The full variable domain, completed using reference TRBV12-5 and TRBJ2-5, is DARVTQTPRHKVTEMGQEVTMRCQPILGHNTVFWYRQTMMQGLELLAYFRNRAPLDDSGMPKDRFSAEMPDATLATLKIQPSEPRDSAVYFCASALLAAKAETQYFGPGTRLLVL.

This clonotype has just a few counts. The chain couples TRBV6-6 to TRBJ2-2; possibly TRBD2 for D (6 bases). V gave up 8 bases and J gave up 2 bases, with 15 bases separating them. Germline assignment: CDR1 MNHNY and CDR2 SVGAGI (reference sequence). This CDR3 is built from 15 residues. The CDR3 sequence: CASLTVGGNTGELFF. The CDR3 region has the DNA TGTGCCAGCTTGACGGTCGGGGGTAACACCGGGGAGCTGTTTTTT.

There are many counts of this clonotype. This chain links TRBV7-9 with TRBJ2-7, with 9 nucleotides matching TRBD2. The length of the CDR3 is 12 residues. Germline trimming cut 5 bases from V and 7 bases from J; bases unmatched to any gene: 3. Germline V gene sequence: CDR1 SEHNR, CDR2 FQNEAQ (reference sequence). The CDR3 coding sequence is TGTGCCAGCAGCCCCACTAGCGGGGAGCAGTACTTC. Translating it yields CASSPTSGEQYF.

Only a few counts were recorded for this clonotype. This sequence joins TRBV19 and TRBJ1-5, with 7 nucleotides matching TRBD1. With V trimmed by 4 bases and J by 3 bases, 3 bases remained unmatched. The CDR3 totals 14 residues. Germline V gives CDR1 LNHDA, CDR2 SQIVND (reference sequence). This chain's CDR3 is CASSTGQTNQPQHF. The DNA for the CDR3 is TGTGCCAGTAGTACGGGACAGACCAATCAGCCCCAGCATTTT.

This clonotype was seen more than once but under ten times. The chain uses TRBV9 and TRBJ2-7; D gene unclear. The CDR3 contains 8 residues. Germline lookup yields CDR1 SGDLS and CDR2 YYNGEE. V was pared by 0 bases and J by 12 bases, with 1 base between. CDR3 loop: CASSVGYF. The CDR3, as DNA: TGTGCCAGCAGCGTAGGGTACTTC. Using reference TRBV9 and TRBJ2-7 for the parts outside the CDR3, the full variable domain is DSGVTQTPKHLITATGQRVTLRCSPRSGDLSVYWYQQSLDQGLQFLIQYYNGEERAKGNILERFSAQQFPDLHSELNLSSLELGDSALYFCASSVGYFGPGTRLTVT.

This clonotype showed up many times. The V and J genes are TRBV25-1 and TRBJ2-1; D perhaps matches TRBD2 (6 bases). Germline V gene data show CDR1 as MGHDK and CDR2 as SYGVNS. V lost 6 bases to trimming and J lost 4 bases, with 16 bases between them. The CDR3 length is 15 residues. The CDR3 DNA reads TGTGCCAGCAGAAAGACCGGGACTCCTTACAATGAGCAGTTCTTC. Its translation: CASRKTGTPYNEQFF.

This clonotype occurred many times. J is TRBJ2-7 and V is TRBV7-9; D is possibly TRBD1 (6 bases). Germline V gene sequence: CDR1 SEHNR, CDR2 FQNEAQ (reference sequence). Between the trimmed V and J ends, which lost 6 bases and 3 bases, there was a span of 12 bases. This CDR3 is 13 amino acids long. The CDR3 DNA follows: TGTGCCAGCAGGCAGGACAGCCGCTACGAGCAGTACTTC. It is translated as CASRQDSRYEQYF.

This clonotype was detected only a few times. V is TRBV29-1 and J is TRBJ2-1; D remains ambiguous. Trimming removed 3 bases at V and 4 bases at J, with 13 bases between. The germline V gene encodes CDR1 SQVTM and CDR2 ANQGSEA. This CDR3 has 14 amino acids. CDR3 sequence: CSVDGDFDYNEQFF. Written as DNA, the CDR3 is TGCAGCGTTGATGGCGATTTCGATTACAATGAGCAGTTCTTC.

This clonotype was seen many times. The rearrangement links TRBV29-1 to TRBJ2-1; 9 positions match TRBD2. The CDR3 is 14 amino acids. V lost 7 bases and J lost 4; bases outside the gene matches: 8. CDR1 SQVTM and CDR2 ANQGSEA come from the germline V gene. CDR3 sequence reads: CSGGGTSRYNEQFF. The CDR3 coding sequence is TGCAGCGGCGGCGGGACTAGCAGATACAATGAGCAGTTCTTC.

This clonotype was detected a few times. This chain links TRBV12-3 or TRBV12-4 with TRBJ1-2; no firm D call. The germline V and J ends were trimmed by 4 bases and 6 bases, with 6 bases remaining between them. This CDR3 spans 11 amino acids. The chain's CDR3 is CASSWRDGYTF. The CDR3 DNA sequence: TGTGCCAGCAGTTGGAGGGATGGCTACACCTTC.

The V gene is TRBV5-1, the J gene TRBJ1-2; 8 bases are shared with TRBD1. CDR1 is SGHRS and CDR2 is YFSETQ in the germline V gene. The CDR3 runs to 14 residues. V lost 4 bases and J lost 2; bases outside the gene matches: 4. The CDR3 region is CASSPRDRNYGYTF. The DNA for the CDR3 is TGCGCCAGCAGCCCCCGGGACAGGAACTATGGCTACACCTTC.

This clonotype was recorded at least ten times. This rearrangement joins TRBV18 to TRBJ1-4; tentative D call: TRBD1 (5 bases). Trimming cost V 8 bases and J 3 bases, with 16 bases left between them. Germline CDR1 reads KGHSH; CDR2 reads LQKENI. The CDR3 sequence is 15 residues long. Here the CDR3 DNA reads TGTGCCAGCCAACCGGAGAGGGGAGCTAATGAAAAACTGTTTTTT. Translating gives CASQPERGANEKLFF.

This clonotype has just a few counts. The chain recombines TRBV5-1 with TRBJ2-2, with a weak D call TRBD1 (5 bases). Trimming took 0 bases from V and 3 from J, leaving 9 bases between them. CDR1 is SGHRS and CDR2 is YFSETQ in the germline V gene. The CDR3 runs to 15 residues. In nucleotides, the CDR3 is TGCGCCAGCAGCTTGGCAGGGCGTGACACCGGGGAGCTGTTTTTT. Translated, it gives CASSLAGRDTGELFF. The full variable domain, completed using reference TRBV5-1 and TRBJ2-2, is KAGVTQTPRYLIKTRGQQVTLSCSPISGHRSVSWYQQTPGQGLQFLFEYFSETQRNKGNFPGRFSGRQFSNSRSEMNVSTLELGDSALYLCASSLAGRDTGELFFGEGSRLTVL.

This clonotype came up many times. The rearrangement links TRBV2 to TRBJ2-1; 12 bases fit TRBD2. The V and J ends lost 5 bases and 10 bases, in that order; junction bases with no gene match: 12. Germline values: CDR1 SNHLY, CDR2 FYNNEI. The CDR3 consists of 16 residues. DNA for the CDR3: TGTGCCAGCAGTCCTTTGACTAGCGGGGGCCCAATGGAGCAGTTCTTC. Translating it yields CASSPLTSGGPMEQFF.

This clonotype showed up many times. The genes are TRBV18 and TRBJ1-5; D may be TRBD1 (6 bases). The CDR3 runs to 15 residues. The V gene's germline CDR1 is KGHSH and CDR2 LQKENI. With 0 bases removed from V and 5 bases from J, the gap between germline ends came to 11 bases. Here the CDR3 DNA reads TGTGCCAGCTCACCACCGACGGCAGGGGATCAGCCCCAGCATTTT. Its translation is CASSPPTAGDQPQHF.

The rearrangement uses TRBV5-6 and TRBJ2-7; 7 bases line up with TRBD2. The CDR3 is 15 residues long. Germline trimming cut 0 bases from V and 2 bases from J; bases unmatched to any gene: 5. The germline gives CDR1 SGHDT, CDR2 YYEEEE. This CDR3 reads CASSLAREATYEQYF. The DNA of the CDR3 is TGTGCCAGCAGCTTGGCCCGGGAGGCCACCTACGAGCAGTACTTC. The whole variable domain, filled in from reference TRBV5-6 and TRBJ2-7, reads DAGVTQSPTHLIKTRGQQVTLRCSPKSGHDTVSWYQQALGQGPQFIFQYYEEEERQRGNFPDRFSGHQFPNYSSELNVNALLLGDSALYLCASSLAREATYEQYFGPGTRLTVT.

V gene TRBV7-6 combines with J gene TRBJ2-1, with 11 bases lining up with TRBD2. The V gene end was trimmed by 3 bases and the J gene end by 8 bases; junction bases not matched to a gene: 6. CDR1 and CDR2 (germline): SGHVS, FNYEAQ. The CDR3 is 15 amino acids. The CDR3 DNA is TGTGCCAGCAGCTTTCAGACTAGCGGGGTCCATGAGCAGTTCTTC. The encoded protein is CASSFQTSGVHEQFF.

A few counts support this clonotype. The V and J genes are TRBV29-1 and TRBJ2-3, with 8 bases matching TRBD2. The V gene's germline CDR1 is SQVTM and CDR2 ANQGSEA. Germline trimming cut 3 bases from V and 7 bases from J; bases unmatched to any gene: 6. This CDR3 has 13 residues. The CDR3 is CSVDLGGGNTQYF. CDR3 DNA sequence: TGCAGCGTTGACTTAGGCGGGGGGAATACGCAGTATTTT.

Many counts were recorded for this clonotype. The rearrangement joins TRBV7-2 to TRBJ2-1; the D gene is possibly TRBD1 (6 bases). V was clipped by 5 bases and J by 15 bases, with 14 bases between them. The CDR3 is 11 residues long. Looked up from germline, CDR1 is SGHTA and CDR2 is FQGNSA. CDR3 bases: TGTGCCAGCAGCGCCCGGGACACCTGGTTCTTC. Amino acids: CASSARDTWFF. Combining the CDR3 with reference TRBV7-2 and TRBJ2-1 gives the whole variable domain GAGVSQSPSNKVTEKGKDVELRCDPISGHTALYWYRQSLGQGLEFLIYFQGNSAPDKSGLPSDRFSAERTGGSVSTLTIQRTQQEDSAVYLCASSARDTWFFGPGTRLTVL.

This clonotype has at least ten counts. The chain recombines TRBV28 with TRBJ1-2; 9 nucleotides align to TRBD1. CDR1 and CDR2 from the germline V gene are MDHEN and SYDVKM. CDR3 length: 15 residues. The ends lost 2 bases at V and 7 bases at J; junction bases unmatched: 8. CDR3 DNA: TGTGCCAGCAGTTTAGTGAACAGGGGGCAGGGTGGCTACACCTTC. This sequence encodes CASSLVNRGQGGYTF.